The text below deals with one T cell receptor beta chain. The data were obtained in a study of blood T cell repertoires in COVID-19. The method was immunoSEQ multiplex PCR; TCRdb's version includes in-frame clones alone and lacks a portion of them. The sample gives tens of thousands of clones, 82% of which show up once; about an eighth is in the top ten. The V gene lost 7 bases and the J gene lost 1 base, with 16 bases spanning the gap. The CDR3 is 14 residues long. The germline V gene has CDR1 SQVTM and CDR2 ANQGSEA. The rearrangement links TRBV29-1 to TRBJ1-1, with unresolved D. The material sequenced was peripheral blood. The sequence derives from a woman at least 80 years old with acute or convalescent COVID-19. The CDR3 DNA is TGCAGCGCCCGAGAGGAGCTAACGAACACTGAAGCTTTCTTT. It yields the protein CSAREELTNTEAFF.